This T cell receptor beta chain emerged from a study of PD-L1 blockade in urothelial cancer. Study-wide background: Atezolizumab therapy began for patients in about 2014, dosed at 1,200 mg intravenously every 3 weeks. The patients had undergone anywhere from 0 to 3 prior chemotherapy regimens. Study-wide results and limits: It was durable-benefit patients whose tumor-associated blood clones expanded more at 3 weeks.

About this clone itself: Its antigen is unknown.

TCRdb keeps only in-frame clones here, not all; method: immunoSEQ multiplex PCR. The sample records some 19,000 clones, 90% being singletons. The receptor was derived from a woman aged 55-69 years with urothelial cancer. The specimen was PBMCs, collected around atezolizumab (anti-PD-L1) treatment.

For the CDR3, the DNA is TGTGCCAGCAGCTTAGCGGTAATAGCGGGAGGCAATGAGCAGTTCTTC. It encodes CASSLAVIAGGNEQFF. The chain links TRBV7-9 to TRBJ2-1; TRBD2 matches at 10 bases. Germline CDR1 SEHNR, CDR2 FQNEAQ (reference sequence). V trimming: 0 bases; J trimming: 6 bases; junction bases outside the gene matches: 5. CDR3 length equals 16 residues.